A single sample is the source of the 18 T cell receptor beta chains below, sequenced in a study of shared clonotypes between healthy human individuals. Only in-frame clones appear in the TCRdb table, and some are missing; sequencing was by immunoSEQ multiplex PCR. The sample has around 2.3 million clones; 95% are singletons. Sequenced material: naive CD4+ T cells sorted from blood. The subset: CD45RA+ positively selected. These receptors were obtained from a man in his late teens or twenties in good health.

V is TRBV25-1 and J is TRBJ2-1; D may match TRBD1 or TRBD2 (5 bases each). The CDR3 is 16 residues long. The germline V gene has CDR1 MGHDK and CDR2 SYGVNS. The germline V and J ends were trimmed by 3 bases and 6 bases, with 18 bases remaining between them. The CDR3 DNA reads TGTGCCAGCAGTGACTACGGGGCCCCCAAGCGCAATGAGCAGTTCTTC. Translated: CASSDYGAPKRNEQFF.

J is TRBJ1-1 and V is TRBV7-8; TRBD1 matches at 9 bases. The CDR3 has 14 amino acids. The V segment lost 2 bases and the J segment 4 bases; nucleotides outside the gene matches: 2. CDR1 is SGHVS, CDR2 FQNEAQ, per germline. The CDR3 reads CASSLRDRVTEAFF. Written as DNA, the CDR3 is TGTGCCAGCAGCTTACGGGACAGGGTCACTGAAGCTTTCTTT.

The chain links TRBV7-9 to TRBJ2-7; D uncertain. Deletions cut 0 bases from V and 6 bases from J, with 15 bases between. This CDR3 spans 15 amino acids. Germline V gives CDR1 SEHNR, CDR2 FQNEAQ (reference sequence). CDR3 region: CASSLADPGLGEQYF. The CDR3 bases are TGTGCCAGCAGCTTAGCGGATCCGGGTCTGGGCGAGCAGTACTTC.

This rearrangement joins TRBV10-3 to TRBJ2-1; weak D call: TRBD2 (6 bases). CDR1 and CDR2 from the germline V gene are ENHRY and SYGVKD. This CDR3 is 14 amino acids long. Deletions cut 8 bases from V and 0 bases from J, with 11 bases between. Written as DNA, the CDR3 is TGTGCCATCCGGGACTCAAACTCCTACAATGAGCAGTTCTTC. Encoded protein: CAIRDSNSYNEQFF.

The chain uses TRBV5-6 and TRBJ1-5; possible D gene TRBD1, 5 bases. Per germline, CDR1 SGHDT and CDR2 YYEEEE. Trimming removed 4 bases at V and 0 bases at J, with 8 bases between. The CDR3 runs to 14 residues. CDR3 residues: CASSGRDSNQPQHF. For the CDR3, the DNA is TGTGCCAGCAGCGGCAGGGATAGCAATCAGCCCCAGCATTTT.

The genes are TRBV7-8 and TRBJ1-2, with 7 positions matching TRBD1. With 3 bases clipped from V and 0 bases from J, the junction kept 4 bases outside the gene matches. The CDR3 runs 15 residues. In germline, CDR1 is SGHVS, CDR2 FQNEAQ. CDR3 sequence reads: CASSLYRGPNYGYTF. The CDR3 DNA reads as TGTGCCAGCAGCTTGTACAGGGGACCTAACTATGGCTACACCTTC.

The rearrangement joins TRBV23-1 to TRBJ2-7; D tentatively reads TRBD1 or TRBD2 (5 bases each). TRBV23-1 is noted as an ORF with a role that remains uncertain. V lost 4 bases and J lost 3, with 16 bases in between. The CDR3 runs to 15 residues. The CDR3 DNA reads TGCGCCAGCAGTCGGTCCGGGACGAGAGGCTACGAGCAGTACTTC. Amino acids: CASSRSGTRGYEQYF.

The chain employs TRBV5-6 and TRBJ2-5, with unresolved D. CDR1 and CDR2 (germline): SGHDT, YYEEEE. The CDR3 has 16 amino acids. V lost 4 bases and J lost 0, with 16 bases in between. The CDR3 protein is CASSGRRKTYQETQYF. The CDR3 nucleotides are TGTGCCAGCAGCGGTCGGCGGAAAACGTACCAAGAGACCCAGTACTTC.

DNA for the CDR3: TGCGCCAGCAGCCAGGGGGTAGGGTTTTCGGAGACCCAGTACTTC. Translating gives CASSQGVGFSETQYF. The chain combines TRBV4-3 with TRBJ2-5, with D perhaps TRBD1 or TRBD2 (5 bases each). The V end was cut by 3 bases, the J end by 5 bases, with 16 bases between. The CDR3 is made up of 15 amino acids. Germline V gives CDR1 LGHNA, CDR2 YSLEER.

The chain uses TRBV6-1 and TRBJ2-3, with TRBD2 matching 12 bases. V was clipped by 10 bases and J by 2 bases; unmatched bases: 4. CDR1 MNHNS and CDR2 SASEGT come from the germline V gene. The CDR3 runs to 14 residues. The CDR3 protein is CATRTSGNTDTQYF. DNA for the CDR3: TGTGCCACCCGGACTAGCGGGAACACAGATACGCAGTATTTT.

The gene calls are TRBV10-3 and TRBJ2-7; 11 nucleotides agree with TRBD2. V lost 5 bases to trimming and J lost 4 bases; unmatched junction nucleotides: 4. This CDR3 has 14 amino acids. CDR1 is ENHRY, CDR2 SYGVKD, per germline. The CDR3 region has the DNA TGTGCCATCAGTAAGGGACTAGCGGATTACGAGCAGTACTTC. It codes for CAISKGLADYEQYF.

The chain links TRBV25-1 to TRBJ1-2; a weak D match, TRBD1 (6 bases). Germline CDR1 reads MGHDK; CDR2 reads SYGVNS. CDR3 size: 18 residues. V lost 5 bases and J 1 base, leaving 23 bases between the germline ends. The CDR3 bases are TGTGCCAGCAGTACTTATTTCATCGGACAACAGGGTAACTATGGCTACACCTTC. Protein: CASSTYFIGQQGNYGYTF.

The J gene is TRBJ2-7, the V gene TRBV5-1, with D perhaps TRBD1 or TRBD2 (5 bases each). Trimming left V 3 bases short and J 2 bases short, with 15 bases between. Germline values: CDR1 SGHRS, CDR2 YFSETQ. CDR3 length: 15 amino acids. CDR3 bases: TGCGCCAGCAGCTCAGAAGGGACGGGGCCCTACGAGCAGTACTTC. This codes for CASSSEGTGPYEQYF.

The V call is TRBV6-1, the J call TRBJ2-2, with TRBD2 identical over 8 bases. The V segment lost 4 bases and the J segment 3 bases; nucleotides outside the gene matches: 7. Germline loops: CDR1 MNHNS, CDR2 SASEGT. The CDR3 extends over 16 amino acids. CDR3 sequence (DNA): TGTGCCAGCAGTGTGGGAGCGGGGGAGGACACCGGGGAGCTGTTTTTT. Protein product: CASSVGAGEDTGELFF.

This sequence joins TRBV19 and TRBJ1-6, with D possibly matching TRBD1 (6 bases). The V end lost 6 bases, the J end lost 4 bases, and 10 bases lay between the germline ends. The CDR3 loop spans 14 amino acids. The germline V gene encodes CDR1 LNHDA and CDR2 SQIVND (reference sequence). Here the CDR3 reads CASRWTDYNSPLHF. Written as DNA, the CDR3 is TGTGCCAGTAGATGGACAGATTATAATTCACCCCTCCACTTT. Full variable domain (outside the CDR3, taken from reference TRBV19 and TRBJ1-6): DGGITQSPKYLFRKEGQNVTLSCEQNLNHDAMYWYRQDPGQGLRLIYYSQIVNDFQKGDIAEGYSVSREKKESFPLTVTSAQKNPTAFYLCASRWTDYNSPLHFGNGTRLTVT.

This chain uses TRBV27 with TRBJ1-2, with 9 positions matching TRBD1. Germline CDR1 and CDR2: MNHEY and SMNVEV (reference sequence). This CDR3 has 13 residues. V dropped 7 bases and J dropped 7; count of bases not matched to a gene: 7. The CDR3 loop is CASTRQGEGGYTF. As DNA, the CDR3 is TGTGCCAGCACCCGACAGGGGGAAGGTGGCTACACCTTC.

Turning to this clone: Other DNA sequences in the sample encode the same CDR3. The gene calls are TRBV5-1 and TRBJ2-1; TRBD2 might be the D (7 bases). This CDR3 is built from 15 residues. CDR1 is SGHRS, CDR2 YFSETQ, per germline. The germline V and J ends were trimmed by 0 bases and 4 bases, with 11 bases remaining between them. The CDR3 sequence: CASSLVAGAYNEQFF. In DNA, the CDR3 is TGCGCCAGCAGCTTGGTCGCGGGGGCTTACAATGAGCAGTTCTTC.

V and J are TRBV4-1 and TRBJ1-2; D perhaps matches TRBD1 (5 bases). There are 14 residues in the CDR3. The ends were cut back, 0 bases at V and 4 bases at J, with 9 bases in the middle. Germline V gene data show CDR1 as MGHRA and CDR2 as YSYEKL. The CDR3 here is CASSQEQESYGYTF. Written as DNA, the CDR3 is TGCGCCAGCAGCCAAGAACAGGAAAGCTATGGCTACACCTTC.